Below, 4 T cell receptor beta chains from the same sample are listed, as sequenced in a study of control samples from healthy donors and cancer patients. The data were produced by immunoSEQ multiplex PCR, yet TCRdb's version contains in-frame clones alone and is incomplete. The repertoire holds 120,000 to 150,000 clones, with approximately 91% as singletons. What was sequenced was blood. The receptors were gathered from a young man in good health.

The V gene is TRBV5-6, the J gene TRBJ2-1; possible D gene TRBD1, 6 bases. Germline V gives CDR1 SGHDT, CDR2 YYEEEE. Trimming cost V 2 bases and J 5 bases, with 14 bases left between them. The CDR3 extends over 15 amino acids. CDR3 sequence: CASSLRGTTNNEQFF. The CDR3, as DNA: TGTGCCAGCAGCTTAAGAGGGACAACTAACAATGAGCAGTTCTTC.

The chain is built from TRBV15 and TRBJ2-7; 7 positions match TRBD1. CDR3 length: 14 amino acids. CDR1 and CDR2 from the germline V gene are LNHNV and YYDKDF (reference sequence). V gave up 8 bases and J gave up 2 bases; unmatched junction bases: 9. The CDR3 sequence: CATSEWQGAYEQYF. The CDR3 DNA reads TGTGCCACCTCTGAGTGGCAGGGGGCCTACGAGCAGTACTTC.

The chain is built from TRBV3-1 (or the pseudogene TRBV3-2) and TRBJ1-1; no reliable D call. This CDR3 comprises 16 residues. The germline V and J ends were trimmed by 1 base and 4 bases, with 16 bases remaining between them. Germline lookup yields CDR1 LGHDT and CDR2 YNNKEL (reference sequence). The CDR3: CASSQAGVTPVTEAFF. CDR3 DNA: TGTGCCAGCAGCCAAGCTGGTGTTACACCGGTCACTGAAGCTTTCTTT.

The chain is built from TRBV2 and TRBJ2-2; D gene uncertain. CDR1 SNHLY and CDR2 FYNNEI come from the germline V gene. With 5 bases removed from V and 3 bases from J, the gap between germline ends came to 4 bases. This CDR3 comprises 12 residues. The CDR3 here is CASSPHTGELFF. CDR3 DNA sequence: TGTGCCAGCAGTCCCCACACCGGGGAGCTGTTTTTT.